The sequence of this TCR beta chain was determined in a study of shared clonotypes between healthy human individuals. General study findings and limits: Sampling covered nothing but blood. Tissue TCR repertoires likely differ from those found in blood.

About this clone: Its antigen remains unidentified.

This CDR3 has 16 amino acids. The germline V gene encodes CDR1 SEHNR and CDR2 FQNEAQ (reference sequence). V lost 5 bases to trimming and J lost 4 bases; unmatched junction nucleotides: 10. The method was immunoSEQ multiplex PCR; TCRdb's version includes in-frame clones alone and lacks a portion of them. The repertoire consists of hundreds of thousands of clones, with around 81% occurring once and the leading ten covering around 12%. Sample: PBMCs. This receptor was identified in a woman between 40 and 50 years old in good health. Some clones in this sample may be carry-over from other donors' samples. The chain carries TRBV7-9 and TRBJ2-3; TRBD2 agrees at 9 bases. The CDR3 DNA reads as TGTGCCAGCAGCCCAGGGGCTAGCGGGGTGGCAGATACGCAGTATTTT. It is translated as CASSPGASGVADTQYF. The whole variable domain, filled in from reference TRBV7-9 and TRBJ2-3, reads DTGVSQNPRHKITKRGQNVTFRCDPISEHNRLYWYRQTLGQGPEFLTYFQNEAQLEKSRLLSDRFSAERPKGSFSTLEIQRTEQGDSAMYLCASSPGASGVADTQYFGPGTRLTVL.